A selection of T cell receptor beta chains follows, all from one sample in a study of post-analysis software for immune sequencing data. MiXCR was run by TCRdb on the PCR reads, yielding one entry per CDR3 protein. Here the sample spans approximately 660,000 distinct CDR3 sequences, more than 50% being singletons. Sequenced: blood. The receptors derive from a girl aged 2-10 years with multiple sclerosis. Both conserved end residues are part of each CDR3.

v_gene: TRBV10-2; len: 17; CDR3aa: CASSEPPLAGEIYEQYF
v_gene: TRBV9; len: 12; CDR3aa: CASSASIYEQYF
v_gene: TRBV4-2; len: 14; CDR3aa: CASSPGPAGDTQYF
v_gene: TRBV14; len: 14; CDR3aa: CASSQSLIGYGYTF
v_gene: TRBV10-3; len: 13; CDR3aa: CAIRELEYNEQFF
v_gene: TRBV7-2; len: 14; CDR3aa: CASRVAGGVYEQYF
v_gene: TRBV6-2/TRBV6-3; len: 15; CDR3aa: CASSLAGGYADTQYF
v_gene: TRBV29-1; len: 13; CDR3aa: CSVQDREDSPLHF
v_gene: TRBV24-1; len: 16; CDR3aa: CATSDLSSTDYNEQFF
v_gene: TRBV28; len: 13; CDR3aa: CASSFSNKDTQYF
v_gene: TRBV25-1; len: 15; CDR3aa: CASSESAGAAETQYF
v_gene: TRBV7-9; len: 13; CDR3aa: CASSSPENYGYTF
v_gene: TRBV27; len: 14; CDR3aa: CASSPGQGTFPQHF
v_gene: TRBV20-1; len: 13; CDR3aa: CSARLGGKGTQYF
v_gene: TRBV5-8; len: 13; CDR3aa: CASSLTQGSPQHF
v_gene: TRBV28; len: 14; CDR3aa: CASSLLRGTYEQYF
v_gene: TRBV7-9; len: 16; CDR3aa: CASSLAGSDVNYGYTF
v_gene: TRBV13; len: 13; CDR3aa: CASSTEDRYEQYF
v_gene: TRBV6-5; len: 14; CDR3aa: CASSFQGGGTEAFF
v_gene: TRBV7-2; len: 19; CDR3aa: CASSTSLAVGTSKGNTQYF
v_gene: TRBV7-6; len: 18; CDR3aa: CASSLPRGDRERAYEQYF
v_gene: TRBV6-1; len: 13; CDR3aa: CAGDRRAEETQYF
v_gene: TRBV28; len: 15; CDR3aa: CASSPRREENTEAFF
v_gene: TRBV12-3/TRBV12-4; len: 16; CDR3aa: CASNSYRDSYSYEQYF
v_gene: TRBV29-1; len: 13; CDR3aa: CSVSTQACNEQFF
v_gene: TRBV28; len: 14; CDR3aa: CASGAYVLAYEQYF
v_gene: TRBV7-9; len: 16; CDR3aa: CASSASSGGASYEQYF
v_gene: TRBV29-1; len: 14; CDR3aa: CSVVQGIGNQPQHF
v_gene: TRBV6-2/TRBV6-3; len: 15; CDR3aa: CASRPTGQGVYEQYF
v_gene: TRBV7-2; len: 15; CDR3aa: CASSVPGQIYNEQFF
v_gene: TRBV25-1; len: 14; CDR3aa: CASSDTAPSYEQFF
v_gene: TRBV7-9; len: 15; CDR3aa: CAVPTGGGLNYGYTF
v_gene: TRBV21-1; len: 15; CDR3aa: CASSKALFPEEEQYF
v_gene: TRBV7-2; len: 12; CDR3aa: CASSRRYTEAFF
v_gene: TRBV7-2; len: 15; CDR3aa: CASSSQRGGQETQYF
v_gene: TRBV7-8; len: 14; CDR3aa: CASSPRDRVYGYTF
v_gene: TRBV4-3; len: 15; CDR3aa: CASSLRQGRGNEQFF
v_gene: TRBV6-6; len: 14; CDR3aa: CASSYGTSGEKQFF
v_gene: TRBV6-5; len: 15; CDR3aa: CASTPGLASWNEQFF
v_gene: TRBV6-5; len: 14; CDR3aa: CASSYGPEAYEQYF
v_gene: TRBV28; len: 15; CDR3aa: CASSSPGTGTREQYF
v_gene: TRBV18; len: 15; CDR3aa: CASSLGLAGESEQYF
v_gene: TRBV20-1; len: 17; CDR3aa: CSARGLGKREYTGELFF
v_gene: TRBV7-9; len: 13; CDR3aa: CASSLAREYEQYF
v_gene: TRBV7-2; len: 16; CDR3aa: CASSLEIVKGVGEQFF
v_gene: TRBV28; len: 13; CDR3aa: CASFLTSTDTQYF
v_gene: TRBV9; len: 14; CDR3aa: CASSVEQWEETQYF
v_gene: TRBV25-1; len: 14; CDR3aa: CASSEGLPYNEQFF
v_gene: TRBV15; len: 16; CDR3aa: CATSRPGQVTSYEQYF
v_gene: TRBV20-1; len: 12; CDR3aa: CSARDVVGGQFF
v_gene: TRBV12-3/TRBV12-4; len: 13; CDR3aa: CASSSPRKETQYF
v_gene: TRBV27; len: 15; CDR3aa: CASSQGSSGHNEQFF
v_gene: TRBV20-1; len: 17; CDR3aa: CSARPAGTSGVTDTQYF
v_gene: TRBV6-1; len: 15; CDR3aa: CASRIAGAGVYEQYF
v_gene: TRBV13; len: 14; CDR3aa: CASSFTRAWDEQFF
v_gene: TRBV10-3; len: 16; CDR3aa: CAISPSGTSGNHEQFF
v_gene: TRBV20-1; len: 14; CDR3aa: CSARGHPSGNEQFF
v_gene: TRBV5-4; len: 16; CDR3aa: CASSPPGRGQGETQYF
v_gene: TRBV20-1; len: 13; CDR3aa: CSASGRVDYGYTF